Presented here are 24 T cell receptor beta chains from one specimen sequenced in a study of blood T cells in healthy people across ages (dated by TCRdb to the mid-2010s). Libraries were built with 5' RACE. The instrument given in TCRdb is Illumina HiSeq 2500. A second roughly 6 to 12 cycle PCR used a sample-barcoded 5' primer and a J-beta primer mix. TCRdb applied fastp at Q25 and MiXCR to the public reads, then kept only in-frame beta chains. Entries are consolidated by CDR3 protein sequence, retaining the most common genes and DNA. For this sample the table gives 850,000 or so distinct CDR3 sequences, of which around 28% were detected only once. Of the sample, approximately 15% is held by the ten largest clones. Sequencing input: blood. Source of these receptors: a woman aged 80 or over in good health.

This clonotype was seen more than once but under ten times. Being one base from a much bigger clone, this may be a read error. The J gene is TRBJ2-7, the V gene TRBV6-2 or TRBV6-3; 8 bases line up with TRBD1. V shed 5 bases and J 7 bases; nucleotides not matched to a gene: 10. The CDR3 consists of 14 residues. CDR1 MNHEY and CDR2 SVGEGT come from the germline V gene. In nucleotides, the CDR3 is TGTGCCAGCAGTAGCGACAGGGGACGACGAGAGCAGTACTTC. Its protein is CASSSDRGRREQYF.

In regard to this clonotype: A read error may explain this, as a much larger clone is one base away. The chain uses TRBV15 and TRBJ2-3, with 9 bases fitting TRBD2. This CDR3 has 18 amino acids. From germline, CDR1 is LNHNV and CDR2 YYDKDF (reference sequence). CDR3 sequence (DNA): TGTGCCACCAGCAGAGACAGGATGAGCGGGGGGACATGGGATAGGCAGTATTTT. Protein sequence: CATSRDRMSGGTWDRQYF. Full variable domain (remainder filled in from reference TRBV15 and TRBJ2-3): DAMVIQNPRYQVTQFGKPVTLSCSQTLNHNVMYWYQQKSSQAPKLLFHYYDKDFNNEADTPDNFQSRRPNTSFCFLDIRSPGLGDTAMYLCATSRDRMSGGTWDRQYFGPGTRLTVL.

This clonotype was recorded many times. The V gene is TRBV12-3 or TRBV12-4, the J gene TRBJ2-7, with TRBD1 matching over 7 bases. The CDR3 has 16 amino acids. The V segment lost 5 bases and the J segment 4 bases; nucleotides outside the gene matches: 14. DNA for the CDR3: TGTGCCAGCAGTCAATTTGGGACAGAGATTTCGTACGAGCAGTACTTC. Its translation: CASSQFGTEISYEQYF.

This clonotype was seen more than once but under ten times. The rearrangement joins TRBV3-1 to TRBJ2-3; D call uncertain. Trimming pared 0 bases from V and 2 bases from J, leaving 9 bases between. The CDR3 has 15 residues. CDR1 LGHDT and CDR2 YNNKEL come from the germline V gene (reference sequence). DNA for the CDR3: TGTGCCAGCAGCCAAGATCTTAGGGCCACAGATACGCAGTATTTT. It specifies CASSQDLRATDTQYF.

This clonotype was seen at least ten times. The chain couples TRBV10-3 to TRBJ2-1; D call uncertain. Germline CDR1 and CDR2: ENHRY and SYGVKD. V was trimmed by 2 bases and J by 9 bases, leaving 8 bases between them. The CDR3 loop spans 12 amino acids. CDR3: CAISERVSEQFF. The CDR3 nucleotides read TGTGCCATCAGTGAGAGGGTCAGTGAGCAGTTCTTC.

In its sample, this clonotype was seen a few times. This chain links TRBV27 with TRBJ1-6; no definite D call. Germline V lookup: CDR1 MNHEY, CDR2 SMNVEV (reference sequence). Trimming left V 3 bases short and J 2 bases short, with 11 bases between. The length of the CDR3 is 16 residues. This chain's CDR3 is CASSFIRETYNSPLHF. The CDR3, as DNA: TGTGCCAGCAGTTTTATCCGGGAAACCTATAATTCACCCCTCCACTTT.

This clonotype has a handful of counts. The V call is TRBV2, the J call TRBJ2-2; 7 nucleotides align to TRBD2. The V gene's germline CDR1 is SNHLY and CDR2 FYNNEI. V was pared by 11 bases and J by 0 bases, with 9 bases of the junction left unmatched. The CDR3 totals 15 residues. The CDR3 DNA is TGTGCCGCCGGCGGGGGAATCGCGAACACCGGGGAGCTGTTTTTT. It specifies CAAGGGIANTGELFF.

The chain employs TRBV3-1 and TRBJ2-2, with D hard to call. CDR3 length equals 16 residues. V was clipped by 0 bases and J by 5 bases, with 13 bases between them. The germline V gene encodes CDR1 LGHDT and CDR2 YNNKEL (reference sequence). The CDR3 here is CASSQDVIAATGELFF. The CDR3 DNA follows: TGTGCCAGCAGCCAAGACGTCATTGCGGCGACCGGGGAGCTGTTTTTT. The entire variable domain, with the rest obtained from reference TRBV3-1 and TRBJ2-2, is as follows: DTAVSQTPKYLVTQMGNDKSIKCEQNLGHDTMYWYKQDSKKFLKIMFSYNNKELIINETVPNRFSPKSPDKAHLNLHINSLELGDSAVYFCASSQDVIAATGELFFGEGSRLTVL.

This chain connects TRBV7-7 to TRBJ2-1; D is possibly TRBD1 or TRBD2 (6 bases each). Germline CDR1 reads SSHAT; CDR2 reads FNYEAQ (reference sequence). This CDR3 has 13 residues. Trimming pared 5 bases from V and 8 bases from J, leaving 13 bases between. The CDR3 coding sequence is TGTGCCAGCAGCCCCGGGGGCTGGGATGAGCAGTTCTTC. Protein sequence: CASSPGGWDEQFF.

This clonotype has a single count. CDR3 sequence (DNA): TGTGCCACCCCCACTCAGGACATCCCTACCTACGAGCAGTACTTC. Its protein product is CATPTQDIPTYEQYF. The chain is built from TRBV15 and TRBJ2-7, with a weak D call TRBD1 (5 bases). The CDR3 sequence is 15 residues long. V dropped 8 bases and J dropped 2 bases, with 19 bases sitting between them. Germline CDR1 is LNHNV and CDR2 is YYDKDF (reference sequence).

The gene calls are TRBV7-2 and TRBJ1-4; tentatively, D is TRBD1 (6 bases). The CDR3 runs 17 residues. V lost 1 base and J lost 0, with 12 bases in between. From germline, CDR1 is SGHTA and CDR2 FQGNSA. As DNA, the CDR3 is TGTGCCAGCAGCTTAGGGAGGGGGAAGGCAACTAATGAAAAACTGTTTTTT. This encodes CASSLGRGKATNEKLFF.

The chain recombines TRBV7-8 with TRBJ1-2; possibly TRBD1 for D (6 bases). The V gene's germline CDR1 is SGHVS and CDR2 FQNEAQ. V lost 8 bases and J lost 4, with 17 bases in between. The CDR3 consists of 14 residues. In nucleotides, the CDR3 is TGTGCCAGCGGCCCCTCGACAGGAATCTATGGCTACACCTTC. This translates into CASGPSTGIYGYTF.

This clonotype was detected only a few times. This chain connects TRBV5-1 to TRBJ2-7, with 7 bases matching TRBD1. This CDR3 is 15 amino acids long. CDR1 is SGHRS, CDR2 YFSETQ, per germline. Trimming removed 2 bases from V and 5 bases from J; junction bases left unmatched: 10. CDR3 coding DNA: TGCGCCAGCAGCTTACAGGGGAAACGGGTGAACGAGCAGTACTTC. Amino acid sequence: CASSLQGKRVNEQYF.

The gene calls are TRBV24-1 and TRBJ1-5; no clear D. Looked up from germline, CDR1 is KGHDR and CDR2 is SFDVKD. The CDR3 covers 13 residues. The V end was cut by 10 bases, the J end by 3 bases, with 12 bases between. The CDR3 loop reads CATRASLNQPQHF. In nucleotides, the CDR3 is TGTGCCACTAGGGCCAGTCTCAATCAGCCCCAGCATTTT.

As concerns this clonotype: A much bigger clone sits one base away, suggesting this may be a read error. The gene calls are TRBV7-9 and TRBJ2-4, with 11 bases lining up with TRBD2. V was pared by 4 bases and J by 3 bases, with 2 bases of the junction left unmatched. CDR1 is SEHNR, CDR2 FQNEAQ, per germline (reference sequence). This CDR3 region has 15 residues. The CDR3 loop is CASSCSGGDKNIQYF. In DNA form, the CDR3 reads TGTGCCAGCAGCTGTAGCGGGGGGGACAAAAACATTCAGTACTTC.

The gene calls are TRBV13 and TRBJ2-6; 8 bases fit TRBD1. This CDR3 region has 17 residues. Losses at the gene ends were 0 bases for V and 3 bases for J; bases not matched to a gene: 4. Germline assignment: CDR1 PRHDT and CDR2 FYEKMQ (reference sequence). The CDR3 sequence: CASSLGSGTGGANVLTF. In DNA, the CDR3 is TGTGCCAGCAGCTTAGGGTCCGGGACAGGTGGGGCCAACGTCCTGACTTTC.

This clonotype occurred many times. This chain links TRBV7-2 with TRBJ2-3; 8 bases fit TRBD2. The CDR3 consists of 14 residues. Germline CDR1 and CDR2: SGHTA and FQGNSA. V dropped 0 bases and J dropped 6; count of bases not matched to a gene: 2. The CDR3 loop is CASSLASGVDTQYF. In DNA, the CDR3 is TGTGCCAGCAGCTTAGCTAGCGGGGTTGATACGCAGTATTTT. Variable domain in full (rest from reference TRBV7-2 and TRBJ2-3): GAGVSQSPSNKVTEKGKDVELRCDPISGHTALYWYRQSLGQGLEFLIYFQGNSAPDKSGLPSDRFSAERTGGSVSTLTIQRTQQEDSAVYLCASSLASGVDTQYFGPGTRLTVL.

This clonotype showed up just a few times. The rearrangement links TRBV4-3 to TRBJ1-1; TRBD1 agrees at 9 bases. With 3 bases clipped from V and 1 base from J, the junction kept 6 bases outside the gene matches. Germline V gene lookup returns CDR1 LGHNA and CDR2 YSLEER. The CDR3 is 16 residues long. CDR3 sequence: CASSQQAGQGNTEAFF. Here the CDR3 DNA reads TGCGCCAGCAGCCAGCAAGCGGGACAGGGGAACACTGAAGCTTTCTTT.

V and J are TRBV16 and TRBJ2-2; 7 nucleotides agree with TRBD1. V trimming: 2 bases; J trimming: 7 bases; junction bases outside the gene matches: 4. The germline V gene has CDR1 KGHSY and CDR2 FQNENV. There are 14 residues in the CDR3. The CDR3 DNA reads as TGTGCCAGCAGCCAACGACAGGGTGGCGGGGAGCTGTTTTTT. It translates to CASSQRQGGGELFF.

This clonotype was observed a handful of times. A much bigger clone sits one base away, suggesting this may be a read error. J is TRBJ2-5 and V is TRBV13; D not resolved. Germline loops: CDR1 PRHDT, CDR2 FYEKMQ (reference sequence). V was clipped by 1 base and J by 9 bases, with 12 bases between them. This CDR3 has 13 residues. DNA for the CDR3: TGTGCCAGCAGCTTAGCTGGGGTTAGGGCCCAGTACTTC. Translated, it gives CASSLAGVRAQYF.

J is TRBJ1-4 and V is TRBV3-1, with D unclear. Germline values: CDR1 LGHDT, CDR2 YNNKEL (reference sequence). V gave up 5 bases and J gave up 0 bases, with 13 bases separating them. The CDR3 consists of 16 residues. CDR3 loop: CASSEGHIATNEKLFF. CDR3 nucleotides: TGTGCCAGCAGCGAAGGGCATATCGCAACTAATGAAAAACTGTTTTTT. The whole variable domain, remainder taken from reference TRBV3-1 and TRBJ1-4, is DTAVSQTPKYLVTQMGNDKSIKCEQNLGHDTMYWYKQDSKKFLKIMFSYNNKELIINETVPNRFSPKSPDKAHLNLHINSLELGDSAVYFCASSEGHIATNEKLFFGSGTQLSVL.

The chain's CDR3 is CASSPRQGIGTQYF. CDR3 sequence (DNA): TGTGCCAGCAGCCCCCGACAGGGGATCGGGACCCAGTACTTC. The chain combines TRBV7-2 with TRBJ2-7; 8 nucleotides match TRBD1. The J call may be incorrect, as the DNA end agrees better with TRBJ2-5. CDR1 and CDR2 from the germline V gene are SGHTA and FQGNSA. The CDR3 length is 14 residues.

This clonotype was counted at least ten times. V gene TRBV6-5 combines with J gene TRBJ1-4, with D maybe TRBD1 (5 bases). The CDR3 runs to 14 residues. The V end was cut by 4 bases, the J end by 0 bases, with 6 bases between. The germline CDR1 and CDR2 sequences are MNHEY and SVGAGI. CDR3 amino acids: CASSSTATNEKLFF. The CDR3 coding sequence is TGTGCCAGCAGTTCGACAGCAACTAATGAAAAACTGTTTTTT.

This clonotype has at least ten counts. This chain joins TRBV4-3 and TRBJ2-3; D is undetermined. The CDR3 has 13 amino acids. Trimming stripped 4 bases from V and 6 bases from J, with 11 bases between. Germline assignment: CDR1 LGHNA and CDR2 YSLEER. The CDR3 DNA follows: TGCGCCAGCAGCCCAACGACTGTGGATACGCAGTATTTT. This encodes CASSPTTVDTQYF.